This TCR beta chain stems from a study of blood T cell repertoires in COVID-19. Across the study: The United States, Italy and Spain supplied acute and convalescent COVID-19 samples. The cDNA or gDNA used as material had been derived from T cells, B-cell-depleted T cells, or PBMCs.

Study processing details: The assay estimated nucleated cells by amplifying reference gene primers. Clones were read by immunoSEQ multiplex PCR, and TCRdb kept only the in-frame ones, dropping some. V and J calls and clone size are copied from that table; D and trimming were computed from the DNA. The repertoire consists of tens of thousands of clones, with less than 90% occurring once and the leading ten covering about 27%. Trimming pared 4 bases from V and 3 bases from J, leaving 7 bases between. Germline-derived CDR1 and CDR2 are LGHDT and YNNKEL (reference sequence). The CDR3 length is 13 residues. About this clone: Within the sample, other DNA sequences also encode this same CDR3.

Source material: peripheral blood. The gene calls are TRBV3-1 (or the pseudogene TRBV3-2) and TRBJ1-5; D ambiguous. The clonotype originates from a human donor in a cohort sampled during active COVID-19. The CDR3 is CASSRGDNQPQHF. The CDR3 DNA is TGTGCCAGCAGCCGGGGAGACAATCAGCCCCAGCATTTT.